The sequence of this T cell receptor beta chain was determined in a study of T cell responses to AZD1222 COVID-19 vaccine. General study results and limits: Recipients of AZD1222 seropositive at baseline numbered only 5 to 7.

Notes on this clone: What it binds is unknown.

Repertoires were generated with immunoSEQ multiplex PCR, while TCRdb's copy carries only in-frame clones and drops some. The table has 110,000 to 150,000 clones, 75% to 90% seen once; the top ten hold about 4.8%. The V end was cut by 6 bases, the J end by 7 bases, with 22 bases between. From germline, CDR1 is MNHEY and CDR2 SVGEGT. The CDR3 is made up of 16 amino acids. V gene TRBV6-2 or TRBV6-3 combines with J gene TRBJ1-5, with a tentative D call TRBD1 (5 bases). The sequenced sample was peripheral blood, obtained on day 0 of AZD1222 vaccination. The TCR sequence derives from an adult in good health. The CDR3 DNA sequence: TGTGCCAGCAGCTCCCGGGGGGTCTTCGGAGGGCAGCCCCAGCATTTT. This sequence encodes CASSSRGVFGGQPQHF.